The 3 T cell receptor beta chains below come from one sample, sequenced in a study of cytomegalovirus exposure and HLA in healthy donors. The assay was immunoSEQ multiplex PCR, and TCRdb's table has in-frame clones only and misses some. Seen here are about 200,000 clones, approximately 82% observed once, and the top ten hold roughly 5.5%. The sequenced sample was PBMCs. These receptors all stem from a woman aged 18-35 years in good health and CMV-seronegative.

This clone was found once. V and J are TRBV5-4 and TRBJ2-7; 15 bases line up with TRBD2. The trim removed 4 bases at V and 3 bases at J, leaving 8 bases unmatched. The CDR3 loop spans 17 amino acids. Germline V gives CDR1 SGHNT, CDR2 YYREEE (reference sequence). The CDR3 sequence: CASSNPGLAGGLYEQYF. CDR3 nucleotide sequence: TGTGCCAGCAGCAATCCGGGACTAGCGGGAGGTCTCTACGAGCAGTACTTC.

The chain is built from TRBV5-1 and TRBJ2-7, with D possibly called TRBD1 or TRBD2 (6 bases each). CDR3 length: 15 residues. In germline, CDR1 is SGHRS, CDR2 YFSETQ. The V end was cut by 6 bases, the J end by 0 bases, with 16 bases between. The CDR3, as DNA: TGCGCCAGCATCCCGGGGGACATTCACTCCTACGAGCAGTACTTC. Amino acids: CASIPGDIHSYEQYF.

The chain is built from TRBV30 and TRBJ1-1; unclear D gene. This CDR3 has 14 amino acids. Trimming cost V 3 bases and J 5 bases, with 16 bases left between them. Germline CDR1 and CDR2: GTSNPN and SVGIG (reference sequence). The CDR3 sequence is CAWSRGRVETEAFF. The CDR3 bases are TGTGCCTGGAGCAGAGGGCGAGTCGAGACTGAAGCTTTCTTT.